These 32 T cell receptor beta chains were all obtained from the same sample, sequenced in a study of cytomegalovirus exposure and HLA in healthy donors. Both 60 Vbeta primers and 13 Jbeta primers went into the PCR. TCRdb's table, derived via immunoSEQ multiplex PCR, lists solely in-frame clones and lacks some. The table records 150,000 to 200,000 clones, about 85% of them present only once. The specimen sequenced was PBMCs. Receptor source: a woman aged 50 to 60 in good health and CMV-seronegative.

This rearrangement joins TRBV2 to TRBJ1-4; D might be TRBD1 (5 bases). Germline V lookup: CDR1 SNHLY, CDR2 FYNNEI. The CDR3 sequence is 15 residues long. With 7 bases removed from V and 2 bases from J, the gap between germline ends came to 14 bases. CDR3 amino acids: CASTVQAGTNEKLFF. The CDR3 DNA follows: TGTGCCAGCACCGTACAGGCGGGGACTAATGAAAAACTGTTTTTT.

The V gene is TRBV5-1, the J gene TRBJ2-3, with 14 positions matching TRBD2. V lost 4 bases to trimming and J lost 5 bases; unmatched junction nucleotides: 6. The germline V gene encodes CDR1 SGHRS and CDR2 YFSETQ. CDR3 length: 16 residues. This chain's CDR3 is CASSQGLAGAGDTQYF. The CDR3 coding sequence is TGCGCCAGCAGCCAGGGACTAGCGGGAGCGGGAGATACGCAGTATTTT.

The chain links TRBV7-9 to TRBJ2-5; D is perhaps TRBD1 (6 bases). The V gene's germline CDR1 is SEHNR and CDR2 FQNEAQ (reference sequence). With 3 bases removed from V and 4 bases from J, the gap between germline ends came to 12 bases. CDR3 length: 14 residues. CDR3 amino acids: CASSFQGTGETQYF. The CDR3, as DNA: TGTGCCAGCAGCTTTCAGGGGACGGGAGAGACCCAGTACTTC.

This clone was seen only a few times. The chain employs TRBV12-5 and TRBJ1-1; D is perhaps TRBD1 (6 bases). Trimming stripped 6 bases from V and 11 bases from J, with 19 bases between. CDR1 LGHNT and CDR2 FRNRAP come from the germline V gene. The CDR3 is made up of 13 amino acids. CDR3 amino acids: CASGLTGTPSAFF. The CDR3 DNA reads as TGTGCTAGTGGCTTGACCGGGACACCGTCCGCTTTCTTT.

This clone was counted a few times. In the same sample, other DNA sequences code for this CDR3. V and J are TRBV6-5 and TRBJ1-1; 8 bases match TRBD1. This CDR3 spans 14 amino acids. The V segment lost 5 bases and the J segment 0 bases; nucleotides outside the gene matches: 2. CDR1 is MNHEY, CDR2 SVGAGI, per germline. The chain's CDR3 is CASSRDRLNTEAFF. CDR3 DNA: TGTGCCAGCAGTAGGGACAGGCTGAACACTGAAGCTTTCTTT.

The CDR3 sequence: CASRGTGGFQPQHF. In DNA, the CDR3 is TGTGCCAGCAGGGGGACAGGGGGTTTTCAGCCCCAGCATTTT. The chain carries TRBV27 and TRBJ1-5, with 11 bases identical to TRBD1. The CDR3 loop spans 14 amino acids. Germline V CDR1 and CDR2: MNHEY, SMNVEV (reference sequence). V gave up 6 bases and J gave up 6 bases; unmatched junction bases: 4.

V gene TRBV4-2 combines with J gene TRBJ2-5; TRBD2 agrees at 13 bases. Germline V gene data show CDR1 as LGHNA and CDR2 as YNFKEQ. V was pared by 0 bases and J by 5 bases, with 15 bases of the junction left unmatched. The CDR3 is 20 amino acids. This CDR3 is CASSQDSTSGRPDPWETQYF. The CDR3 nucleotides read TGTGCCAGCAGCCAAGATTCGACTAGCGGGAGGCCCGATCCGTGGGAGACCCAGTACTTC.

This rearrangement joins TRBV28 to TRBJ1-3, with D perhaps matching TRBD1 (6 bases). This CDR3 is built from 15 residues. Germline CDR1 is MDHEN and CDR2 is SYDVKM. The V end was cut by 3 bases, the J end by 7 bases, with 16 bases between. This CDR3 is CASSLGEGETNTIYF. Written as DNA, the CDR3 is TGTGCCAGCAGTTTGGGGGAGGGGGAGACGAACACCATATATTTT.

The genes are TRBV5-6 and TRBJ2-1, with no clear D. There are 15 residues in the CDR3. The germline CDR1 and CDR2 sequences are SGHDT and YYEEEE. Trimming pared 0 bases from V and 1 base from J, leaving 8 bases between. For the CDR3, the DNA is TGTGCCAGCAGCTTGGTAGAATATTCCTACAATGAGCAGTTCTTC. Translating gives CASSLVEYSYNEQFF.

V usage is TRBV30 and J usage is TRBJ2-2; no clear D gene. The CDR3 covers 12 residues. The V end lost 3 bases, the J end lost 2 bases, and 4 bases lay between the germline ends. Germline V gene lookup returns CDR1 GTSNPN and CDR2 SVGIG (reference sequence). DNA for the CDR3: TGTGCCTGGAGCTTTAACACCGGGGAGCTGTTTTTT. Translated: CAWSFNTGELFF.

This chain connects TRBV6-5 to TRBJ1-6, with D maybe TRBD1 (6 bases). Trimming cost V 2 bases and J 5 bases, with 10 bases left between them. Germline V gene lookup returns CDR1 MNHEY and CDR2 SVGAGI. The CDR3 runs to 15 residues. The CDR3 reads CASSYVGTHNSPLHF. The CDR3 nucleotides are TGTGCCAGCAGTTACGTCGGGACACATAATTCACCCCTCCACTTT.

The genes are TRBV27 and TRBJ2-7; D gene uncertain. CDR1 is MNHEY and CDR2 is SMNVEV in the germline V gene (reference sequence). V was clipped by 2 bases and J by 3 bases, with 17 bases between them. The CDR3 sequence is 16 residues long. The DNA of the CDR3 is TGTGCCAGCAGTTTAGCACTACCACCAACCTTCTACGAGCAGTACTTC. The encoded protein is CASSLALPPTFYEQYF.

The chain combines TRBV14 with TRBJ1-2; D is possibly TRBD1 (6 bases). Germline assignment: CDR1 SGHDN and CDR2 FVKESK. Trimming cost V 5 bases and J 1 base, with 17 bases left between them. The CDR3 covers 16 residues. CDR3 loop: CASSTTTGLGNYGYTF. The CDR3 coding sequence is TGTGCCAGCAGCACCACTACAGGGCTGGGTAACTATGGCTACACCTTC.

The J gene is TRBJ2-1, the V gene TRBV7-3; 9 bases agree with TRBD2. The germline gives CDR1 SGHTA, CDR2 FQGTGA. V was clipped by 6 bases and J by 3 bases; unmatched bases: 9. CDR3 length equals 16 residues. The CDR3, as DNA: TGTGCCAGCAGGCATCCCGGGACTAGCAACTACAATGAGCAGTTCTTC. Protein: CASRHPGTSNYNEQFF.

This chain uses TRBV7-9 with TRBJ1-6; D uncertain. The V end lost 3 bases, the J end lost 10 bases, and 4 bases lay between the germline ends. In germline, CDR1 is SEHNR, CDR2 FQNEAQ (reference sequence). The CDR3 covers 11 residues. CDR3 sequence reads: CASSFESPLHF. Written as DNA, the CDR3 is TGTGCCAGCAGCTTCGAGTCACCCCTCCACTTT.

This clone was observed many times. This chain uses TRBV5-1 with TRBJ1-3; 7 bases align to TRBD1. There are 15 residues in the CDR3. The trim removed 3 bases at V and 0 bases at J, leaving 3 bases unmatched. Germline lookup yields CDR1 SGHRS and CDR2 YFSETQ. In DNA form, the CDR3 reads TGCGCCAGCAGCTCGGGACAGAACTCTGGAAACACCATATATTTT. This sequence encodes CASSSGQNSGNTIYF.

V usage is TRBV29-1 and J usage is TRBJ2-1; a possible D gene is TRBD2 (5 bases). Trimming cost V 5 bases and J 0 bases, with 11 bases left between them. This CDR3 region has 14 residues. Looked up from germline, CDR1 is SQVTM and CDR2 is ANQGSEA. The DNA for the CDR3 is TGCAGCGTTCCCCTAGGGAGCTCCTACAATGAGCAGTTCTTC. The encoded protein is CSVPLGSSYNEQFF.

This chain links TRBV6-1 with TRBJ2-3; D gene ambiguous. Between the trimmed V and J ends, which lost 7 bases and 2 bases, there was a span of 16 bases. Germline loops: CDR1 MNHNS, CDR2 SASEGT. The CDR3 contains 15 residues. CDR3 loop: CASKETSLFTDTQYF. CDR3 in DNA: TGTGCCAGCAAAGAGACATCCCTATTCACAGATACGCAGTATTTT.

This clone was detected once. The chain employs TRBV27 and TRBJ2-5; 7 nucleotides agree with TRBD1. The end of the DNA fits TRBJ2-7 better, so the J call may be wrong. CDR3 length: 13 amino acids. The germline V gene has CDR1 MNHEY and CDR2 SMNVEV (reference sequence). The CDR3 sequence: CASLRTGTYEQYF. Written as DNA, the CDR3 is TGTGCCAGCCTAAGGACAGGAACCTACGAGCAGTACTTC.

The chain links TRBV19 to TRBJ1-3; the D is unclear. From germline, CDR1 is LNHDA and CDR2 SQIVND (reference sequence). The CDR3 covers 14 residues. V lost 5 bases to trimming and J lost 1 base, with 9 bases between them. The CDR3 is CASSSRASGNTIYF. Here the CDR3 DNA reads TGTGCCAGTAGTTCGAGGGCTTCTGGAAACACCATATATTTT.

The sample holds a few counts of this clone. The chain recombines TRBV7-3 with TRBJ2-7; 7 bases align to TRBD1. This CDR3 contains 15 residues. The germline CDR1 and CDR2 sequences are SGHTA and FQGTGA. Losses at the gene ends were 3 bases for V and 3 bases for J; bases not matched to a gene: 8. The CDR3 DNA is TGTGCCAGCAGCTTTCAGCAGGGACAGAGCTACGAGCAGTACTTC. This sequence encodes CASSFQQGQSYEQYF.

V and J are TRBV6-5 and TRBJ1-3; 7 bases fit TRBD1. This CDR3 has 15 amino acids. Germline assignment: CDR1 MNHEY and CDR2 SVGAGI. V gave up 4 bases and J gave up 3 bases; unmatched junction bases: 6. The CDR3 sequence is CASSSTGNGGNTIYF. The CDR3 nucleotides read TGTGCCAGCAGTTCGACAGGGAACGGTGGAAACACCATATATTTT.

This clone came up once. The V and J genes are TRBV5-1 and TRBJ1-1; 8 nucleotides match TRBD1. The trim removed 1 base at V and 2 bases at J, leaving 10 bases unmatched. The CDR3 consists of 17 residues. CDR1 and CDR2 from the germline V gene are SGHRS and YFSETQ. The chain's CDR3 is CASSLIITGGDNTEAFF. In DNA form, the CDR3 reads TGCGCCAGCAGCTTGATAATTACAGGGGGAGACAACACTGAAGCTTTCTTT.

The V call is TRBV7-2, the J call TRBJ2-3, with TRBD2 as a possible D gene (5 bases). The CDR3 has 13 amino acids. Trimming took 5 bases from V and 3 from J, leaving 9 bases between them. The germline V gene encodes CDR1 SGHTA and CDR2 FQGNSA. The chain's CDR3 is CASSPGFTDTQYF. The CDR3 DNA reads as TGTGCCAGCAGCCCGGGATTTACAGATACGCAGTATTTT.

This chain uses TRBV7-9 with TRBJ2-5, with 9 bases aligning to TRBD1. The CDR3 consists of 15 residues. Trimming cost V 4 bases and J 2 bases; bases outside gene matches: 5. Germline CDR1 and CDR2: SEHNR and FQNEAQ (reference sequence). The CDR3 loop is CASSSIGQGQETQYF. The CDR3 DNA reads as TGTGCCAGCAGCTCGATCGGACAGGGGCAAGAGACCCAGTACTTC.

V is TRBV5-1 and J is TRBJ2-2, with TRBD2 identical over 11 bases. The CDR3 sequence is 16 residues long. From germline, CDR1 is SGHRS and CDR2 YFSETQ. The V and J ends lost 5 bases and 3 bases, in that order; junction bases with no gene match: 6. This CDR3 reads CASRLAGGPYTGELFF. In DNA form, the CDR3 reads TGCGCCAGCAGATTAGCGGGAGGGCCCTACACCGGGGAGCTGTTTTTT.

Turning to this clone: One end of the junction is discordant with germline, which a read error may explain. As DNA, the CDR3 is TGTGCTAGCACCCGAGGGACTAGCGCCACAGATACGCAGTATTTT. Its translation: CASTRGTSATDTQYF. This chain connects TRBV7-7 to TRBJ2-3; 10 bases fit TRBD2. CDR3 length: 15 residues. The germline V gene encodes CDR1 SSHAT and CDR2 FNYEAQ (reference sequence).

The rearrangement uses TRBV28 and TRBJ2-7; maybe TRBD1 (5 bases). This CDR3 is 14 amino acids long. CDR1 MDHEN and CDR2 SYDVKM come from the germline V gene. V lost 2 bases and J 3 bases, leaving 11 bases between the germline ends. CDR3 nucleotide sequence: TGTGCCAGCAGTTTAAGGGGTCCCTACTACGAGCAGTACTTC. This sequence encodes CASSLRGPYYEQYF.

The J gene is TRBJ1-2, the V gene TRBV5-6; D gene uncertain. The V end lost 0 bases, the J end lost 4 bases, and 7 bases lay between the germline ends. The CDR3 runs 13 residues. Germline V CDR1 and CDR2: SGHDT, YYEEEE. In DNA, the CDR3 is TGTGCCAGCAGCTTGGGGGCGGGCTATGGCTACACCTTC. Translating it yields CASSLGAGYGYTF.

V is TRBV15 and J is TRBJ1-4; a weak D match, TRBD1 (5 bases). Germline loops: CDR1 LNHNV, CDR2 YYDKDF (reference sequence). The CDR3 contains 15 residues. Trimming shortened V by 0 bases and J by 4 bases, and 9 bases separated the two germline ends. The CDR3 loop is CATSRDLGGNEKLFF. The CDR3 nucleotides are TGTGCCACCAGCAGAGATCTGGGGGGTAATGAAAAACTGTTTTTT. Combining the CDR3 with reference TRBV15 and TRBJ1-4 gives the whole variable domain DAMVIQNPRYQVTQFGKPVTLSCSQTLNHNVMYWYQQKSSQAPKLLFHYYDKDFNNEADTPDNFQSRRPNTSFCFLDIRSPGLGDTAMYLCATSRDLGGNEKLFFGSGTQLSVL.

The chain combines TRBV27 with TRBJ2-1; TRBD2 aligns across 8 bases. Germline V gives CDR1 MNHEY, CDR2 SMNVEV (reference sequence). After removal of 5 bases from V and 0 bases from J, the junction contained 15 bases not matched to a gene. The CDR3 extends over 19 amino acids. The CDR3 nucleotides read TGTGCCAGCAGTACCCCGGGGGGGCCTCTCCATAGCTCCTACAATGAGCAGTTCTTC. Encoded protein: CASSTPGGPLHSSYNEQFF.

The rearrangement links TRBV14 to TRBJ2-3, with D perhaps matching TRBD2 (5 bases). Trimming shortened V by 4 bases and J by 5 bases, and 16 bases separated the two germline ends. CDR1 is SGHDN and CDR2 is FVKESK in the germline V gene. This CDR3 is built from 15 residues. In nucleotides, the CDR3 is TGTGCCAGCAGCCTCCGGACTGGGAATCTAGATACGCAGTATTTT. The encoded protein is CASSLRTGNLDTQYF. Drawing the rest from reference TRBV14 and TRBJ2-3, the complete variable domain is EAGVTQFPSHSVIEKGQTVTLRCDPISGHDNLYWYRRVMGKEIKFLLHFVKESKQDESGMPNNRFLAERTGGTYSTLKVQPAELEDSGVYFCASSLRTGNLDTQYFGPGTRLTVL.